This T cell receptor (beta chain) was found in a study of OX40 agonist ivuxolimab in advanced cancers. For the wider study: Ivuxolimab was a fully human IgG2 agonistic monoclonal antibody targeting the costimulatory receptor OX40 (CD134). Intravenous ivuxolimab was administered to patients every 2 weeks at six dose levels: 0.01, 0.1, 0.3, 1.5, 3 and 10 mg/kg. Of the approximately 50 patients in dose escalation, about 20 had hepatocellular carcinoma, about 15 had melanoma, 9 had renal cell carcinoma and 9 had head and neck cancer. In the dose-escalation cohort, roughly 80% of patients were male, and the mean age was around 60 years, with a range of roughly 20 to 85. Prior anti-PD-1, anti-PD-L1 or anti-CTLA-4 therapy was permitted, and checkpoint inhibitors had been received by more than 35% of dose-escalation patients. Partial responses occurred in three dose-escalation patients, of whom one had hepatocellular carcinoma and two had cutaneous melanoma. The point of sequencing TCRbeta in the periphery was to test whether ivuxolimab changed TCR sequence diversity and drove clonal T-cell expansion. The monotherapy dose-escalation portion (N of about 57 patients) of the phase I ivuxolimab trial is reported in the paper.

Patients with autoimmune disease history or receiving systemic immunosuppression were excluded from the trial. Peripheral blood for TCR sequencing was collected from all dose cohorts at baseline, on cycle 4 day 1, and on cycle 7 day 1. The samples were drawn from a first-in-human, open-label, multicenter phase I dose-escalation trial of ivuxolimab. Adults with locally advanced or metastatic head and neck squamous cell, hepatocellular, melanoma or renal cell carcinoma were enrolled in the trial. Before TCR sequencing, CD4+ T cells and CD8+ T cells from peripheral blood were sorted into separate populations. The full study reports these points: Low levels of normalized T-cell clonal expansion were also seen in some patients who did not respond. In partial responders in the 0.1-3.0 mg/kg groups, normalized peripheral clonal expansion was found to be among the lowest, especially among CD8+ T cells. The antigen specificity of the peripheral T cells that underwent clonal expansion was not determined. Clonal expansion of both CD4+ and CD8+ blood T cells was observed from baseline to week 6 at doses 0.1 to 3.0 mg/kg. After ivuxolimab, expanded clones were on average more numerous among CD8+ T cells than among CD4+ T cells.

With respect to this clone: Its antigen is unknown. The sample holds no much larger clone one base away, and base qualities are not on file.

Genomic DNA was isolated from the sorted cells so that the TCRbeta CDR3 region could be sequenced. TCRbeta CDR3 regions were sequenced using the immunoSEQ Assay. The clones in this table, taken by TCRdb from immuneACCESS, are in-frame only. Not every clone is retained; where verified, under half of the shortfall comes from an unresolved V gene, and the cause of the rest is unknown. This sample holds 100,000 or so clones; about 90% were observed only once. The top ten constitute 0.81% of the sample. CDR3 length: 13 amino acids, cysteine to phenylalanine. Only the CDR3 DNA stays, 39 bases, in frame from base 1. CDR1 and CDR2, looked up from the germline V gene (reference sequence), are GTSNPN and SVGIG. The germline V end is reduced by 3 bases and the J end by 6 bases; junction bases left unmatched: 5.

This clonotype originated in an adult with an advanced solid tumor such as melanoma, head and neck, liver or kidney cancer. The specimen was CD4+ or CD8+ T cells sorted from blood, collected in a trial of the OX40 agonist ivuxolimab. The sequence links TRBV30 to TRBJ2-7; 10 bases in between match TRBD1. The encoded CDR3 is CAWSGDRGSEQYF. In nucleotides, the sequence is TGTGCCTGGAGCGGGGACAGGGGAAGCGAGCAGTACTTC.